This TCR beta chain stems from a study of regulatory T cells in long-lasting Graves disease (dated by TCRdb to about 2021). Regarding the complete study: Persistent Graves' disease was defined as persistently positive TSH receptor autoantibodies together with antithyroid drug treatment for over 5 years. A total of roughly 35 samples underwent TCR sequencing: around 13 from persistent and about 20 from newly diagnosed Graves' disease patients. Antithyroid drugs had been taken for approximately 10 years on average by persistent Graves' disease patients in the clinical cohort. The study was registered as a clinical trial and conducted in China. Persistent Graves' disease patients were compared with newly diagnosed Graves' disease patients by peripheral blood TCR sequencing and RNA sequencing.

This clonotype was picked up many times. Its antigen is not yet known. One base away there is no much larger clone; base qualities are not given. Summary of the overall study and its limitations: Only peripheral blood was studied, because thyroid tissue, the primary lesion, was inaccessible. The authors noted that the small sample size was a limitation that may lower accuracy. Persistent patients shared more public clonotypes among themselves (around 2,700) than newly diagnosed patients did (about 970). Persistent Graves' disease patients showed lower TCR Shannon entropy and fewer highly expanded clones than newly diagnosed patients, suggesting clonal expansion. Preferential use of TRBV28, TRBJ1-2 and TRBJ2-5 was observed in persistent disease, whereas TRBV20-1 and TRBJ2-1 were favored in newly diagnosed disease. Sequencing and analysis were restricted to the TCR beta chain.

Library preparation used multiplex PCR. Sequencing used an Illumina HiSeq 4000. To build TCR beta libraries, CDR3 regions were amplified by Arm-PCR using iRepertoire HTBI primers. Before sequencing, the PCR products went through gel purification. As for the authors' bioinformatics: Gene usage analysis of CDR3 amino acid clonotypes relied on the approximately 68 TRBV and 14 TRBJ segments identified across samples. COPE and FqMerger were used to merge filtered high-quality paired reads into contigs. BLAST was used to align contigs to IMGT TRBV, TRBD and TRBJ reference genes, with CDR3 defined following IMGT. Clonotypes above 0.1% frequency were classified as highly expanded clones. Shannon entropy served as the measure of repertoire diversity, while the Gini coefficient captured V-J evenness. Clonotypes shared by more than one individual were considered public. Through fastp at Q25 and MiXCR, TCRdb rebuilt clones from the public reads, retaining in-frame beta chains. All rows with the same CDR3 protein become a single entry with the most common DNA and genes. TCRdb's processing, not the study's, gives the V and J calls here. The sample table shows a few hundred thousand distinct CDR3 sequences, and 20% to 30% are seen once. Of the sample, about 27% is held by the ten largest clones.

The time point label on this specimen signifies: persistent/refractory GD, antithyroid drugs over 5 years with positive TRAb. RNA was extracted from PBMCs in TRIzol for both TCR sequencing and RNA sequencing. The diagnosis of Graves' disease followed American Thyroid Association guidelines. Patients for the study were recruited at an endocrinology department in Xi'an, China. From each patient, around 9.3 milliliters of peripheral blood was collected into an EDTA anticoagulant tube. Ficoll Paque Plus density gradient separation was used to isolate PBMCs, and no further T cell sorting was done. RNA quality was checked with an Agilent 2100 Bioanalyzer and agarose gel, and concentration with a NanoDrop 2000. The germline V gene sets CDR1 to MNHEY and CDR2 to SVGAGI. V is reduced by 2 bases and J by 5 bases, leaving a spacing of 7 bases between them. The CDR3, from cysteine to phenylalanine, totals 12 residues. This entry keeps only the CDR3 DNA: 36 bases, framed from base 1.

The rearrangement joined TRBV6-5 to TRBJ2-7; the D gene cannot be resolved reliably. The sequence was obtained from a female donor with Graves disease. Sequenced material: peripheral blood mononuclear cells (PBMCs), taken when the disease was refractory, from a patient treated with antithyroid drugs. The nucleotide sequence reads as follows: TGTGCCAGCAGTTACCCCGGCGACGAGCAGTACTTC. Its protein is CASSYPGDEQYF.